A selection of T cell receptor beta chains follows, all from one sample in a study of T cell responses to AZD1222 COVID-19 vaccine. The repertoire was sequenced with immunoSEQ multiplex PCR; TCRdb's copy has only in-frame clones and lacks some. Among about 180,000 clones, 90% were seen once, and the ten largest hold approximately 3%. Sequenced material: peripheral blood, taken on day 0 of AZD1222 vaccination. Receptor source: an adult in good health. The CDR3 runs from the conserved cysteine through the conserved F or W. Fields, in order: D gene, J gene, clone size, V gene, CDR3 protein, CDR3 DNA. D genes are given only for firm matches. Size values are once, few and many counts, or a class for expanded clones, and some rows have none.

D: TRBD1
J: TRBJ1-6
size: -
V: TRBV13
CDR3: CASSSRTGLHYNSPLHF
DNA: TGTGCCAGCAGCTCTAGGACAGGCCTGCACTATAATTCACCCCTCCACTTT

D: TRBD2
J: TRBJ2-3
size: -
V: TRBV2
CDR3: CASRALAGGTPDTQYF
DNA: TGTGCCAGCAGAGCCTTAGCGGGGGGAACCCCAGATACGCAGTATTTT

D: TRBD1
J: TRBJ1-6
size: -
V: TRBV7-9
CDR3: CASSSSQGPGSPLHF
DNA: TGTGCCAGCAGCTCCTCACAGGGGCCGGGGTCACCCCTCCACTTT

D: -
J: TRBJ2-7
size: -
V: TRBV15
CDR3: CATSSGAGYEQYF
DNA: TGTGCCACCAGCAGTGGGGCAGGATACGAGCAGTACTTC

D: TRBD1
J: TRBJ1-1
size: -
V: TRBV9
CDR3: CASSASDRGLDEAFF
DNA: TGTGCCAGCAGCGCCTCCGACAGGGGGTTAGATGAAGCTTTCTTT

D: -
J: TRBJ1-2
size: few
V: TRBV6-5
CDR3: CASSSSYRDYGYTF
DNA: TGTGCCAGCAGTTCCTCCTACAGGGACTATGGCTACACCTTC

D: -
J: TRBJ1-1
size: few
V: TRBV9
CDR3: CASSVKGTTEAFF
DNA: TGTGCCAGCAGCGTTAAGGGGACGACTGAAGCTTTCTTT

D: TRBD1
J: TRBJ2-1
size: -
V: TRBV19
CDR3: CASSIVGTVGEQFF
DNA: TGTGCCAGTAGTATAGTTGGGACAGTTGGTGAGCAGTTCTTC

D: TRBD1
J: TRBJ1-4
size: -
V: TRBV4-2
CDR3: CASSHPGQGMDKLFF
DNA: TGTGCCAGCAGCCACCCGGGACAGGGCATGGACAAACTGTTTTTT

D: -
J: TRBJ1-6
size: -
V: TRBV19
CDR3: CASSISQGTYNSPLHF
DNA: TGTGCCAGTAGTATATCACAGGGAACCTATAATTCACCCCTCCACTTT

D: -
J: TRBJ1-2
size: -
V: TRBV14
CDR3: CASSQVAFPLANYGYTF
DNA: TGTGCCAGCAGCCAAGTTGCTTTTCCGTTAGCTAACTATGGCTACACCTTC

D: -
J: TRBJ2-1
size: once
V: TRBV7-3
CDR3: CASSLMGARQFF
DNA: TGTGCCAGCAGCTTAATGGGGGCCCGGCAGTTCTTC

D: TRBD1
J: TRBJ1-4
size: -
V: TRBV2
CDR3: CASSDYRGAEKLFF
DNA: TGTGCCAGCAGTGATTACAGGGGGGCTGAAAAACTGTTTTTT

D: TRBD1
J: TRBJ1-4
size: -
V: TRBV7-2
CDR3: CASSQDREGEKLFF
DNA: TGTGCCAGCAGCCAAGACAGGGAAGGCGAAAAACTGTTTTTT

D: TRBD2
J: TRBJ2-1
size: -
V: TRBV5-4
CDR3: CASSLDSGSYNEQFF
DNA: TGTGCCAGCAGCTTGGATAGCGGGTCCTACAATGAGCAGTTCTTC

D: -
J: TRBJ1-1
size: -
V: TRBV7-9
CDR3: CASSLVVTEAFF
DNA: TGTGCCAGCAGCTTAGTGGTAACTGAAGCTTTCTTT

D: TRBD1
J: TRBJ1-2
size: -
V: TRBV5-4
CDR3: CASSTAGTGVAYGYTF
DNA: TGTGCCAGCAGCACGGCGGGGACAGGGGTGGCCTATGGCTACACCTTC

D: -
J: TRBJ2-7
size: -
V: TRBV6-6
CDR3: CASSSGAYEQYF
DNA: TGTGCCAGCAGTTCAGGGGCCTACGAGCAGTACTTC

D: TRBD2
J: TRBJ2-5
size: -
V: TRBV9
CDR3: CASSPRTSGDGTQYF
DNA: TGTGCCAGCAGCCCGCGGACTAGCGGGGATGGGACCCAGTACTTC

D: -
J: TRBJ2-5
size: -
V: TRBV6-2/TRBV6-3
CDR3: CASSYPDSKETQYF
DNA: TGTGCCAGCAGTTACCCGGACAGCAAAGAGACCCAGTACTTC

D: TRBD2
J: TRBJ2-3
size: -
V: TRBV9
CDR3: CASSVATGRGAEDTQYF
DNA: TGTGCCAGCAGCGTAGCTACTGGGCGGGGGGCTGAGGATACGCAGTATTTT

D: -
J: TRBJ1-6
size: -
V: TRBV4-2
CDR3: CASSPGPGDPYNSPLHF
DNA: TGTGCCAGCAGCCCCGGCCCCGGGGATCCCTATAATTCACCCCTCCACTTT

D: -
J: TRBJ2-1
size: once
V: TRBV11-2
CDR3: CASSLGGTYNEQFF
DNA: TGTGCCAGCAGCTTAGGGGGAACCTACAATGAGCAGTTCTTC

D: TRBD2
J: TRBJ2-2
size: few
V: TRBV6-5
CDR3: CAVPRVAGVGELFF
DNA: TGTGCTGTCCCCAGAGTAGCGGGGGTCGGGGAGCTGTTTTTT

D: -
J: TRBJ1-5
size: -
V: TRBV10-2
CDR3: CASSAWRGDNSNQPQHF
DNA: TGCGCCAGCAGCGCCTGGAGGGGAGACAATAGCAATCAGCCCCAGCATTTT

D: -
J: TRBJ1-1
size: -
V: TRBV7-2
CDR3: CASSLSMNTEAFF
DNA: TGTGCCAGCAGCTTAAGCATGAACACTGAAGCTTTCTTT

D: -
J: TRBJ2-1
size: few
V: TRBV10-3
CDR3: CAIGRGGSDEQFF
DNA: TGTGCCATCGGCCGAGGGGGATCGGATGAGCAGTTCTTC

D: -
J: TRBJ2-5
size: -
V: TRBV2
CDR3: CASRRAPLTEETQYF
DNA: TGTGCCAGCAGAAGGGCCCCCCTCACCGAAGAGACCCAGTACTTC

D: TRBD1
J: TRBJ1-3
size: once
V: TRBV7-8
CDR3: CASSLQGAGNTIYF
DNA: TGTGCCAGCAGCCTCCAGGGGGCTGGAAACACCATATATTTT

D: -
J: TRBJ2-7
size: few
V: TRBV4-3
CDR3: CASSPGIGRYEQYF
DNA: TGCGCCAGCAGCCCCGGGATAGGCCGGTACGAGCAGTACTTC

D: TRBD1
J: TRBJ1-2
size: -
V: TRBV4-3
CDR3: CASSQENRGNNYGYTF
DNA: TGCGCCAGCAGCCAAGAAAACAGGGGTAATAACTATGGCTACACCTTC

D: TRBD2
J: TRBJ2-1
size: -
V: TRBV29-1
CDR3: CSVERVAGNFNEQFF
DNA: TGCAGCGTTGAAAGGGTAGCGGGGAACTTCAATGAGCAGTTCTTC

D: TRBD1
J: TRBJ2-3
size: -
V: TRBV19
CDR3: CASSADRGPDTQYF
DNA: TGTGCCAGTAGTGCCGACAGGGGGCCAGATACGCAGTATTTT

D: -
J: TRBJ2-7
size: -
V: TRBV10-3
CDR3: CAISDPDSSYEQYF
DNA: TGTGCCATCAGTGACCCGGACAGCTCCTACGAGCAGTACTTC

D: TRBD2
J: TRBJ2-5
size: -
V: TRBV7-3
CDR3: CASSPRLAGGLETQYF
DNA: TGTGCCAGCAGCCCGCGACTAGCGGGGGGGCTAGAGACCCAGTACTTC

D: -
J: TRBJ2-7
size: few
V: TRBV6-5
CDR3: CANGGGTDSYEQYF
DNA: TGTGCCAACGGTGGGGGAACCGACTCCTACGAGCAGTACTTC

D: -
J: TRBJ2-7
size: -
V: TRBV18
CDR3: CASSPPRSYEQYF
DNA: TGTGCCAGCTCACCACCTCGCTCCTACGAGCAGTACTTC

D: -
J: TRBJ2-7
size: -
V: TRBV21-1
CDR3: CASSKADWGLSDEQYF
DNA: TGTGCCAGCAGCAAAGCCGATTGGGGACTCAGCGACGAGCAGTACTTC

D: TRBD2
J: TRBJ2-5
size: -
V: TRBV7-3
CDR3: CASLFGPAGVQETQYF
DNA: TGTGCCAGCCTTTTCGGGCCAGCGGGGGTCCAAGAGACCCAGTACTTC

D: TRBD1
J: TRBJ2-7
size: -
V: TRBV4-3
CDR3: CASSQGGDRVHEQYF
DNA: TGCGCCAGCAGCCAAGGTGGGGACAGGGTCCACGAGCAGTACTTC

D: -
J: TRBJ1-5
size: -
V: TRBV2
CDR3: CASSLPGGGTNQPQHF
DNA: TGTGCCAGCAGCCTTCCCGGCGGGGGGACGAATCAGCCCCAGCATTTT

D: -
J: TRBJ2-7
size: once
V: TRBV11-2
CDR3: CASCFQGQTYEQYF
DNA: TGTGCCAGCTGCTTTCAGGGGCAAACCTACGAGCAGTACTTC

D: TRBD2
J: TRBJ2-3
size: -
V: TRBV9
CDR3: CASSVWAGVAGGTSTDTQYF
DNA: TGTGCCAGCAGCGTATGGGCCGGGGTAGCGGGGGGTACAAGCACAGATACGCAGTATTTT

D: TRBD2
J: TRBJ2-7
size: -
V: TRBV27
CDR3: CASRLWGGDPYEQYF
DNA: TGTGCCAGCAGACTTTGGGGGGGTGACCCCTACGAGCAGTACTTC

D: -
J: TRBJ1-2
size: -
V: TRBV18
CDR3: CASSPQREAFNYGYTF
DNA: TGTGCCAGCTCACCACAAAGGGAGGCCTTTAACTATGGCTACACCTTC

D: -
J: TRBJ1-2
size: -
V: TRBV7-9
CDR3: CASSLGQYYGYTF
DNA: TGTGCCAGCAGCTTAGGACAGTACTATGGCTACACCTTC

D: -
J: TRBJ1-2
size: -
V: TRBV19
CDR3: CASSGAVYGYTF
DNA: TGTGCCAGTAGCGGCGCAGTCTATGGCTACACCTTC

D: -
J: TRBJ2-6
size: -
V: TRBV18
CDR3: CASSPPGGRSGANVLTF
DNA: TGTGCCAGCTCACCACCTGGGGGGCGTTCTGGGGCCAACGTCCTGACTTTC

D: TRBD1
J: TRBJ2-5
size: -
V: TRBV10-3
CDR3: CAISESTGVETQYF
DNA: TGTGCCATCAGTGAGTCTACAGGGGTGGAGACCCAGTACTTC